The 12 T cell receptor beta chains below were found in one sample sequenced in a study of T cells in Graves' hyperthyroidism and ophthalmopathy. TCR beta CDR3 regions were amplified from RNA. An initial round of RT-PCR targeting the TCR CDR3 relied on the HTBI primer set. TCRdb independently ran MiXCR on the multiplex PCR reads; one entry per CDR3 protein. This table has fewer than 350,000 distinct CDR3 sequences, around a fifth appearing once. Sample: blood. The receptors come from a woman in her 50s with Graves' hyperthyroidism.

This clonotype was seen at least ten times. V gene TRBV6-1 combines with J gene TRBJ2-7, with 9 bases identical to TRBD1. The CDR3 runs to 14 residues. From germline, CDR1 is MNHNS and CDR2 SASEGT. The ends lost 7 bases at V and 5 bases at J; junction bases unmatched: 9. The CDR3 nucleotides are TGTGCCAGCACTGACAGGGGGGGTATCGACGAGCAGTACTTC. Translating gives CASTDRGGIDEQYF.

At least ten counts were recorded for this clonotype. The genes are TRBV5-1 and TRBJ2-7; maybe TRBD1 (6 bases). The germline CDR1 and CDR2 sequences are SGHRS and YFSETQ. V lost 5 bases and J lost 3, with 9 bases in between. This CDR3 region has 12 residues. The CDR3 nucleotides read TGCGCCAGCAGGGACAGCCTCTACGAGCAGTACTTC. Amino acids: CASRDSLYEQYF.

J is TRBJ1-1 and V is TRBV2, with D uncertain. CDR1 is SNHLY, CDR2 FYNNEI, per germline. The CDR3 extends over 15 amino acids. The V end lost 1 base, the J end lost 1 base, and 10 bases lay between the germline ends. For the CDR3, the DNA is TGTGCCAGCAGTGAAGGCAGGTTACAGAACACTGAAGCTTTCTTT. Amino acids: CASSEGRLQNTEAFF.

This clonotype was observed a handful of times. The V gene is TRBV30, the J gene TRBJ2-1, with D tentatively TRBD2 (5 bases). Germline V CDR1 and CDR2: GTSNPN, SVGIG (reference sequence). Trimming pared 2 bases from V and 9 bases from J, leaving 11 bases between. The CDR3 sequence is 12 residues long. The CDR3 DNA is TGTGCCTGGAGTAACCCTCGGGGTGAGCAGTTCTTC. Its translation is CAWSNPRGEQFF.

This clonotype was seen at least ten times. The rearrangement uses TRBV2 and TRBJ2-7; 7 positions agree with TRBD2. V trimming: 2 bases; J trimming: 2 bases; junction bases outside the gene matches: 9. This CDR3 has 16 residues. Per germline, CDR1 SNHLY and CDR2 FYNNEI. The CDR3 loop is CASSEWSWREPYEQYF. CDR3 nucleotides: TGTGCCAGCAGTGAATGGTCCTGGCGGGAGCCCTACGAGCAGTACTTC.

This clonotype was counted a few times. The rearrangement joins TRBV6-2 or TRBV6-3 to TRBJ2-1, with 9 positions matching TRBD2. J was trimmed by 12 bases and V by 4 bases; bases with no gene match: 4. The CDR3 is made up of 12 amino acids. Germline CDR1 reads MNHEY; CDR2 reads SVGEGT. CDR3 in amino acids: CASSSSGTGQFF. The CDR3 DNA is TGTGCCAGCAGTTCTAGCGGGACGGGGCAGTTCTTC.

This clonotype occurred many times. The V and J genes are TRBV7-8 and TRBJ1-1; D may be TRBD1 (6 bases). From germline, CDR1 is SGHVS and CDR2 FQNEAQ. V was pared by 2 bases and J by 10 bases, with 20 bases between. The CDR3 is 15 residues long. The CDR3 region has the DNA TGTGCCAGCAGCTTACGGTCGGCGGGGGCCGGAGGAGCTTTCTTT. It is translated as CASSLRSAGAGGAFF.

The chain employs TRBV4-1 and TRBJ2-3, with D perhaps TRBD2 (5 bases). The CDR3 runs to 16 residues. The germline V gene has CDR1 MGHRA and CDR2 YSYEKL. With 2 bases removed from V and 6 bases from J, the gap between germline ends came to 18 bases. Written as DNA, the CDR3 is TGCGCCAGCAGCCAACCCCGCGGAGGATGGGGTGATACGCAGTATTTT. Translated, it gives CASSQPRGGWGDTQYF.

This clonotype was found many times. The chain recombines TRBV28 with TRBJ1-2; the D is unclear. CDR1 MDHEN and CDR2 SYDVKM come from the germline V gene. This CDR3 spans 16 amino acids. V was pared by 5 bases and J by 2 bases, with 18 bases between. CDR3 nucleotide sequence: TGTGCCAGCAGTGAAAAGGGTGCAGGCTTGAACTATGGCTACACCTTC. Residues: CASSEKGAGLNYGYTF.

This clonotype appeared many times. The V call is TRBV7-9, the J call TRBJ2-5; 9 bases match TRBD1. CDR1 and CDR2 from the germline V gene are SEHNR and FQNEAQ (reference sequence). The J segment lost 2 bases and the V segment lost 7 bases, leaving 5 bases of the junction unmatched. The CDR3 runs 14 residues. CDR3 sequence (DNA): TGTGCCAGCACCGGGGACAGGGTACAAGAGACCCAGTACTTC. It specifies CASTGDRVQETQYF. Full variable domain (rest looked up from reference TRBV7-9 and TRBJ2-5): DTGVSQNPRHKITKRGQNVTFRCDPISEHNRLYWYRQTLGQGPEFLTYFQNEAQLEKSRLLSDRFSAERPKGSFSTLEIQRTEQGDSAMYLCASTGDRVQETQYFGPGTRLLVL.

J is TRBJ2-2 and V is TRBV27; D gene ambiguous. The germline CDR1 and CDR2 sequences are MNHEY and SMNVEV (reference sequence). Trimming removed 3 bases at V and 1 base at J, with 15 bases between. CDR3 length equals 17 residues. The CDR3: CASSFSGAWRNTGELFF. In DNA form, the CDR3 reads TGTGCCAGCAGTTTCTCAGGCGCGTGGAGGAACACCGGGGAGCTGTTTTTT.

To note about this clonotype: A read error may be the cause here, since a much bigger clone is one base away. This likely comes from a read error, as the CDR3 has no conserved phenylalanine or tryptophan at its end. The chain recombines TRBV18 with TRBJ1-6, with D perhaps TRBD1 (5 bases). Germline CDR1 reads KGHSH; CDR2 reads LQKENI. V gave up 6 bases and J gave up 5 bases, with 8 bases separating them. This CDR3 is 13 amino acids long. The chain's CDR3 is CASSGTHNSPLHL. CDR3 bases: TGTGCCAGCTCCGGGACCCATAATTCACCCCTCCACCTT.